Below, one T cell receptor beta chain is given with its context. Its antigen is as yet unknown. A read error may produce the germline difference seen at one junction end. This record belongs to a study of tumor-infiltrating lymphocytes in primary liver carcinoma. Study details: T1-T3 N0M0 was the stage of the tumors, which were about 4.2 to 11 cm across. Overall study results and limits: Overlap between tumor regions exceeded overlap of tumor with adjacent tissue or blood. Because of bulk unsorted sampling, CD4+ and CD8+ repertoires were not subjected to comparison.

Germline CDR1 is SGHNT and CDR2 is YENEEA. This CDR3 comprises 13 residues. TCR beta cDNA was made from 500 ng total RNA with a constant-region primer. Three nested multiplex PCR rounds, a slightly modified ARM-PCR method, built the TCR beta libraries. Two initial PCR rounds of around 10 cycles each paired TRBV1-TRBV30 forward primers with a C-beta reverse primer. MiXCR, applied by TCRdb to the multiplex PCR reads, yields one record per CDR3 protein. The sample has some 180,000 distinct CDR3 sequences, approximately 60% seen once. Unsorted whole blood yielded blood RNA, and germline DNA was extracted as well.

The chain joins TRBV11-3 to TRBJ2-5, with D uncertain. This TCR came from a man aged 35-49 years with primary liver carcinoma and hepatitis B virus infection. Input material: peripheral blood. The CDR3 DNA reads TGTACCAGCAGCCCTGGCAGTTCGGAGACCGAGTACTTC. It translates to CTSSPGSSETEYF.